This note documents a single TCR beta chain sequence. What it binds is unknown. Using immunoSEQ multiplex PCR, the repertoire was profiled, and TCRdb retains in-frame clones only, with some absent. The sample has under 100,000 clones, 92% seen once; the top ten hold 5.5% to 9%. The sample belongs to a study of T cell responses to AZD1222 COVID-19 vaccine. Study-level findings and limits: The donor group comprised mostly white British people and more females; the analysis possibly underestimated clonal diversity.

The TCR comes from an adult in good health. Specimen: peripheral blood, collected on day 0 of MenACWY control vaccination.

The CDR3 DNA follows: TGTGCCACCAGCTGGGGACGGAACACTGAAGCTTTCTTT. This encodes CATSWGRNTEAFF. The chain combines TRBV15 with TRBJ1-1, with D perhaps TRBD1 (5 bases). CDR1 is LNHNV and CDR2 is YYDKDF in the germline V gene (reference sequence). Trimming shortened V by 5 bases and J by 1 base, and 8 bases separated the two germline ends. CDR3 length: 13 amino acids.